This T cell receptor beta chain originates from a study of radiotherapy plus CTLA-4 blockade in lung cancer. In the study overall: Around 18% of enrolled patients responded objectively, and over 30% had disease control.

The method was immunoSEQ multiplex PCR; TCRdb's version includes in-frame clones alone and lacks a portion of them. The repertoire holds tens of thousands of clones, with 70% to 75% as singletons. The study treated chemo-refractory metastatic non-small-cell lung cancer patients with focal radiation plus ipilimumab CTLA-4 blockade. This clone was seen once. This CDR3 has 13 residues. The germline V gene encodes CDR1 LNHNV and CDR2 YYDKDF (reference sequence). Trimming left V 2 bases short and J 2 bases short, with 6 bases between. The rearrangement uses TRBV15 and TRBJ1-1; D ambiguous. Sequences were derived from peripheral blood, sampled from a patient treated with radiotherapy plus ipilimumab. This clonotype was sampled from a human donor with non-small cell lung cancer whose response to radiotherapy plus ipilimumab could not be evaluated. CDR3 region: CATSRLFNTEAFF. CDR3 coding DNA: TGTGCCACCAGCAGACTGTTCAACACTGAAGCTTTCTTT.